These 19 T cell receptor beta chains share one sample of origin, sequenced in a study of patients and donors after allogeneic stem cell transplantation. TCRdb reprocessed the RT-PCR reads with MiXCR, giving one entry per CDR3 protein. The sample lists 200,000 to 250,000 distinct CDR3 sequences, 14% occurring once. The sequenced material came from blood, either unsorted or a sorted T cell fraction (not recorded which). The source is a human donor who was either an allogeneic HSCT recipient or a stem cell or donor lymphocyte infusion donor (not recorded which). It is not recorded whose cells these are; they may come from a transplant donor.

J is TRBJ2-7 and V is TRBV7-6, with D perhaps TRBD1 (6 bases). The germline V and J ends were trimmed by 2 bases and 2 bases, with 13 bases remaining between them. Germline values: CDR1 SGHVS, CDR2 FNYEAQ. The CDR3 is made up of 15 amino acids. The CDR3 nucleotides are TGTGCCAGCAGCTTACAGATAGGGGGTACCTACGAGCAGTACTTC. This codes for CASSLQIGGTYEQYF.

This clonotype came up a few times. The chain employs TRBV2 and TRBJ2-3; D is perhaps TRBD1 (5 bases). V was trimmed by 7 bases and J by 2 bases, leaving 19 bases between them. Germline CDR1 and CDR2: SNHLY and FYNNEI. The CDR3 has 16 residues. DNA of the CDR3: TGTGCCAGCACCCAATATGGGAACAGGCTCACAGATACGCAGTATTTT. It is translated as CASTQYGNRLTDTQYF.

This chain joins TRBV5-1 and TRBJ2-3; 8 bases fit TRBD1. J gave up 6 bases and V 0 bases, and 3 bases lay outside the gene matches. The CDR3 extends over 14 amino acids. Germline V gene lookup returns CDR1 SGHRS and CDR2 YFSETQ. CDR3 loop: CASSLARDRDTQYF. The DNA of the CDR3 is TGCGCCAGCAGCTTGGCTCGGGACAGGGATACGCAGTATTTT.

This clonotype was seen more than once but under ten times. V gene TRBV20-1 combines with J gene TRBJ2-7, with D uncertain. Trimming stripped 5 bases from V and 3 bases from J, with 14 bases between. CDR1 DFQATT and CDR2 SNEGSKA come from the germline V gene (reference sequence). The CDR3 consists of 13 residues. CDR3: CSADPDGYYEQYF. CDR3 bases: TGCAGTGCTGATCCGGACGGATACTACGAGCAGTACTTC.

This clonotype was observed a handful of times. This chain uses TRBV11-2 with TRBJ1-2; D gene unclear. Trimming removed 3 bases from V and 8 bases from J, with 19 bases in between. This CDR3 has 15 amino acids. The germline gives CDR1 SGHAT, CDR2 FQNNGV. This CDR3 is CASSFGVRRRLGYTF. CDR3 bases: TGTGCCAGCAGCTTTGGGGTTCGGAGGAGGCTCGGCTACACCTTC. Full variable domain (remainder filled in from reference TRBV11-2 and TRBJ1-2): EAGVAQSPRYKIIEKRQSVAFWCNPISGHATLYWYQQILGQGPKLLIQFQNNGVVDDSQLPKDRFSAERLKGVDSTLKIQPAKLEDSAVYLCASSFGVRRRLGYTFGSGTRLTVV.

The CDR3 coding sequence is TGTGCCACCGCCGAGGGGGGGCGCGATGAAAAACTGTTTTTT. The encoded protein is CATAEGGRDEKLFF. The genes are TRBV14 and TRBJ1-4; weak D call: TRBD1 (6 bases). Between the trimmed V and J ends, which lost 10 bases and 6 bases, there was a span of 18 bases. The CDR3 totals 14 residues. The germline V gene encodes CDR1 SGHDN and CDR2 FVKESK.

This clonotype appeared many times. J is TRBJ2-1 and V is TRBV4-3; the D is unclear. The CDR3 length is 19 residues. Trimming stripped 0 bases from V and 9 bases from J, with 27 bases between. Germline CDR1 LGHNA, CDR2 YSLEER. CDR3 bases: TGCGCCAGCAGCCAAGAACTACAGAGATTAGACAACCAAAGAGGTGAGCAGTTCTTC. It is translated as CASSQELQRLDNQRGEQFF.

This chain joins TRBV7-3 and TRBJ1-1; D remains ambiguous. The germline V gene encodes CDR1 SGHTA and CDR2 FQGTGA. Trimming left V 6 bases short and J 2 bases short, with 13 bases between. The CDR3 extends over 14 amino acids. The CDR3 bases are TGTGCCAGCAGGGTGGATATAGGAAACACTGAAGCTTTCTTT. This sequence encodes CASRVDIGNTEAFF.

This chain uses TRBV20-1 with TRBJ1-5, with a possible D match to TRBD1 (6 bases). Trimming pared 1 base from V and 4 bases from J, leaving 20 bases between. The V gene's germline CDR1 is DFQATT and CDR2 SNEGSKA (reference sequence). This CDR3 comprises 17 residues. CDR3 coding DNA: TGCAGTGCTAGAGCCCTCATGTCGCCGGGGGCAAATCAGCCCCAGCATTTT. This sequence encodes CSARALMSPGANQPQHF.

This clonotype was observed a handful of times. The chain joins TRBV7-2 to TRBJ1-2, with D unresolved. V lost 4 bases and J lost 4, with 22 bases in between. CDR3 length: 17 amino acids. The germline CDR1 and CDR2 sequences are SGHTA and FQGNSA. The CDR3 spells CASSSQGGRSPGYGYTF. The CDR3 DNA sequence: TGTGCCAGCAGCTCGCAAGGCGGACGGAGCCCTGGCTATGGCTACACCTTC.

This clonotype was picked up a small number of times. This chain connects TRBV6-1 to TRBJ2-7; 10 bases line up with TRBD1. Germline values: CDR1 MNHNS, CDR2 SASEGT. With V trimmed by 5 bases and J by 4 bases, 8 bases remained unmatched. There are 15 residues in the CDR3. CDR3 residues: CASSPGGQGWYEQYF. The DNA for the CDR3 is TGTGCCAGCAGTCCCGGGGGACAGGGGTGGTACGAGCAGTACTTC.

J is TRBJ1-2 and V is TRBV7-9; D gene ambiguous. CDR3 length: 13 residues. Trimming left V 3 bases short and J 7 bases short, with 12 bases between. Germline loops: CDR1 SEHNR, CDR2 FQNEAQ (reference sequence). The CDR3 nucleotides are TGTGCCAGCAGCTTCTCTCTCAGTGTTGGCTACACCTTC. This sequence encodes CASSFSLSVGYTF. Based on the CDR3 plus reference TRBV7-9 and TRBJ1-2, the full variable domain is DTGVSQNPRHKITKRGQNVTFRCDPISEHNRLYWYRQTLGQGPEFLTYFQNEAQLEKSRLLSDRFSAERPKGSFSTLEIQRTEQGDSAMYLCASSFSLSVGYTFGSGTRLTVV.

This clonotype was found a few times. The rearrangement uses TRBV6-6 and TRBJ1-1; TRBD1 might be the D (6 bases). CDR3 length: 15 amino acids. Trimming took 6 bases from V and 0 from J, leaving 14 bases between them. Germline V gene sequence: CDR1 MNHNY, CDR2 SVGAGI (reference sequence). CDR3 protein: CASRKRQDMNTEAFF. CDR3 sequence (DNA): TGTGCCAGCAGAAAAAGACAGGACATGAACACTGAAGCTTTCTTT.

This clonotype was detected a few times. This chain links TRBV25-1 with TRBJ1-1, with D hard to call. In germline, CDR1 is MGHDK, CDR2 SYGVNS. V lost 9 bases and J 4 bases, leaving 12 bases between the germline ends. The CDR3 is made up of 12 amino acids. CDR3 loop: CASTGPGTEAFF. Written as DNA, the CDR3 is TGTGCCAGTACCGGGCCGGGCACTGAAGCTTTCTTT.

Ten or more counts support this clonotype. The chain's CDR3 is CASSPTATNYGYTF. In DNA form, the CDR3 reads TGTGCCAGCAGCCCAACAGCTACTAACTATGGCTACACCTTC. The genes are TRBV5-6 and TRBJ1-2; D is undetermined. In germline, CDR1 is SGHDT, CDR2 YYEEEE. Deletions cut 4 bases from V and 0 bases from J, with 10 bases between. The CDR3 covers 14 residues.

This clonotype was seen once. This sequence joins TRBV19 and TRBJ1-2; D call uncertain. V lost 8 bases and J lost 4, with 11 bases in between. Looked up from germline, CDR1 is LNHDA and CDR2 is SQIVND (reference sequence). The CDR3 contains 12 residues. This CDR3 reads CASREGRYGYTF. For the CDR3, the DNA is TGTGCCAGTCGAGAGGGTCGCTATGGCTACACCTTC. Full variable domain (remainder filled in from reference TRBV19 and TRBJ1-2): DGGITQSPKYLFRKEGQNVTLSCEQNLNHDAMYWYRQDPGQGLRLIYYSQIVNDFQKGDIAEGYSVSREKKESFPLTVTSAQKNPTAFYLCASREGRYGYTFGSGTRLTVV.

The chain has TRBV30 and TRBJ2-7; TRBD1 might be the D (6 bases). The V and J ends lost 5 bases and 4 bases respectively, with 12 bases between them. This CDR3 has 12 amino acids. Germline lookup yields CDR1 GTSNPN and CDR2 SVGIG (reference sequence). CDR3 protein: CAWAKQGYEQYF. The CDR3 DNA follows: TGTGCCTGGGCCAAACAGGGTTACGAGCAGTACTTC. The whole variable domain, remainder taken from reference TRBV30 and TRBJ2-7, is SQTIHQWPATLVQPVGSPLSLECTVEGTSNPNLYWYRQAAGRGLQLLFYSVGIGQISSEVPQNLSASRPQDRQFILSSKKLLLSDSGFYLCAWAKQGYEQYFGPGTRLTVT.

This clonotype was detected ten times or more. The J gene is TRBJ2-7, the V gene TRBV29-1, with TRBD2 as a possible D gene (6 bases). Germline CDR1 and CDR2: SQVTM and ANQGSEA. V was shortened by 5 bases and J by 6 bases, with 11 bases between the two germline ends. The CDR3 loop spans 11 amino acids. The CDR3 sequence: CSVRDFGEQYF. The CDR3 nucleotides read TGCAGCGTTCGGGACTTTGGCGAGCAGTACTTC.

Many counts were recorded for this clonotype. The rearrangement links TRBV12-3 or TRBV12-4 to TRBJ1-1; D call uncertain. The length of the CDR3 is 13 residues. V lost 1 base, J lost 3 bases, and 6 bases lay in between. CDR3 sequence (DNA): TGTGCCAGCAGTTTAGGCAAGGACACTGAAGCTTTCTTT. Residues: CASSLGKDTEAFF.